This TCR beta chain was captured in a study of cytomegalovirus exposure and HLA in healthy donors. Unmatched junction bases numbered 13, after V lost 4 bases and J lost 5 bases. CDR3 size: 16 residues. From germline, CDR1 is SGHVS and CDR2 FQNEAQ. Sequencing was performed with immunoSEQ multiplex PCR; in TCRdb, only in-frame clones are kept and a portion is missing. This table holds 130,000 to 150,000 clones, 86% found once. The chain carries TRBV7-8 and TRBJ2-7, with 8 bases aligning to TRBD1. The sequence came from a man between 18 and 35 years old in good health and CMV-seronegative. Sequencing input: PBMCs. CDR3 protein: CASSSTRTGSMDEQYF. DNA for the CDR3: TGTGCCAGCAGCTCGACTAGGACAGGGTCCATGGACGAGCAGTACTTC.